Listed below are T cell receptor beta chains from one sample, sequenced in a study of tumor-infiltrating lymphocytes in primary liver carcinoma. TCRdb processed the multiplex PCR reads anew with MiXCR; each CDR3 protein has one entry. The table includes approximately 30,000 distinct CDR3 sequences, 71% detected once. Sequenced material: liver tumor tissue from sampling region 3. These receptors all stem from a woman under 40 with primary liver carcinoma and hepatitis B virus infection. CDR3s include the opening cysteine and the closing phenylalanine or tryptophan. The D gene is left open where the match is weak. Size values are once, few and many counts, or a class for expanded clones, and some rows have none.

V	size	D	J	CDR3	DNA
TRBV6-5	once	TRBD1	TRBJ2-2	CDSSPRTGFTGEMFF	TGTGACAGCAGTCCGCGGACAGGGTTTACCGGGGAGATGTTTTTT
TRBV29-1	NA	NA	TRBJ2-5	CSVPQSGAEEAQYF	TGCAGCGTCCCCCAATCAGGGGCAGAAGAGGCCCAGTACTTC
TRBV11-2	NA	TRBD2	TRBJ2-1	CANSTSLTGGYNEQFF	TGCGCCAACAGCACCTCTCTAACGGGAGGATACAATGAGCAGTTCTTC
TRBV11-2	NA	TRBD2	TRBJ2-7	CASSYGGRTSGSEKYF	TGTGCCAGCAGCTACGGCGGGAGGACCTCGGGAAGCGAGAAGTACTTT
TRBV7-9	NA	NA	TRBJ2-5	CACNAQQGQENQYF	TGTGCCTGCAACGCGCAACAGGGACAAGAGAACCAGTACTTC
TRBV5-5	NA	NA	TRBJ2-4	CASSLVEIRGGSDIQYF	TGTGCCAGCAGCTTAGTAGAAATAAGGGGGGGGTCGGACATTCAGTACTTC
TRBV7-9	many	TRBD2	TRBJ2-1	CASSTAGGYNEQFF	TGTGCCAGCAGCACCGCGGGGGGTTACAATGAGCAGTTCTTC
TRBV6-6	medium-sized	TRBD2	TRBJ2-1	CASSWVAGTSWEQFF	TGTGCCAGCAGTTGGGTAGCGGGAACCTCTTGGGAGCAGTTCTTC
TRBV28	NA	NA	TRBJ1-1	CASSFPGSANRMNTEAFF	TGTGCCAGCAGTTTCCCCGGGAGCGCGAACCGTATGAACACTGAAGCTTTCTTT
TRBV12-3/TRBV12-4	NA	NA	TRBJ2-5	CASSHPDSQEAQCF	TGTGCCAGCAGTCACCCGGACTCCCAAGAGGCCCAGTGCTTC
TRBV4-3	NA	TRBD2	TRBJ2-1	CASSQDRDYSYNEQFF	TGCGCCAGTAGCCAAGATCGGGACTACTCCTACAATGAGCAGTTCTTC
TRBV11-1	NA	NA	TRBJ2-7	CASSSMSYEQYF	TGTGCCAGCAGCTCCATGAGTTACGAACAGTACTTC
TRBV11-2	NA	NA	TRBJ2-5	CDSSLGPRGHGWETQYF	TGTGACAGCAGCTTAGGCCCCCGGGGACATGGGTGGGAGACCCAGTACTTC
TRBV5-4	NA	NA	TRBJ1-4	CVSSAEVGTNEKLFF	TGTGTCAGCAGTGCCGAAGTTGGTACTAATGAAAAACTGTTTTTT
TRBV11-2	NA	TRBD1	TRBJ2-5	CAGSWRQGGGTQCF	TGTGCCGGCAGCTGGAGACAGGGGGGAGGGACCCAGTGCTTC
TRBV11-2	once	TRBD1	TRBJ2-5	CASSLGPREQGWGTQYF	TGTGCCAGCAGCTTAGGCCCCCGGGAACAGGGGTGGGGGACCCAGTACTTC
TRBV28	NA	TRBD2	TRBJ2-7	CVSSFLGLAGAGEQYF	TGTGTCAGCAGTTTTTTGGGACTAGCGGGAGCTGGTGAGCAGTACTTC
TRBV6-1	NA	NA	TRBJ2-3	CASWLQGAADTQYF	TGTGCCAGCTGGTTACAGGGTGCCGCAGATACGCAGTATTTT
TRBV2	once	NA	TRBJ1-1	CASRMDLNTEAFF	TGTGCCAGCAGGATGGATTTGAACACTGAAGCTTTCTTT
TRBV11-2	NA	NA	TRBJ2-7	CASSLVVGLAEERYF	TGTGCCAGCAGCTTAGTGGTGGGATTAGCGGAAGAGCGGTACTTC
TRBV7-8	NA	NA	TRBJ2-7	CARSVLLLSPEQYF	TGTGCCAGAAGCGTCCTCCTGTTGTCCCCCGAGCAGTACTTC
TRBV6-1	NA	NA	TRBJ2-5	CVSRKTLQETQHF	TGTGTCAGCAGGAAGACCCTGCAAGAGACCCAGCACTTC
TRBV6-4	many	NA	TRBJ2-3	CASSDDSTDTQYF	TGTGCCAGCAGTGACGACAGCACAGATACGCAGTATTTT
TRBV6-5	NA	TRBD2	TRBJ2-2	CANQGRLAGVVRGELFF	TGTGCCAACCAGGGCCGGCTTGCGGGAGTGGTTCGTGGGGAGCTATTTTTT
TRBV30	NA	TRBD2	TRBJ2-4	CAWGGGVLAKNIQYF	TGTGCCTGGGGTGGGGGGGTTCTAGCCAAGAACATTCAGTACTTC
TRBV6-5	many	NA	TRBJ2-7	CASSYSTETGSYEQYF	TGTGCCAGCAGTTACTCGACGGAGACAGGCTCCTACGAGCAGTACTTC
TRBV5-6	many	TRBD1	TRBJ1-5	CASSLAGTGDNQPQHF	TGTGCCAGCAGCTTGGCCGGGACAGGGGACAATCAGCCCCAGCATTTT
TRBV28	NA	NA	TRBJ1-6	CASSFSHRESSPLHF	TGTGCCAGTAGTTTTTCCCATAGGGAGAGTTCACCCCTCCACTTT
TRBV27	few	NA	TRBJ2-2	CASSEGPSFTGELFF	TGTGCCAGCAGTGAGGGGCCCTCTTTCACCGGGGAGCTGTTTTTT
TRBV12-3/TRBV12-4	NA	NA	TRBJ1-5	CASSLLGYQLQHF	TGTGCCAGTAGTTTGTTGGGGTATCAGCTCCAGCATTTT
TRBV11-2	once	NA	TRBJ2-3	CAGRRGRADTQYF	TGTGCCGGCAGGAGGGGCAGGGCAGATACGCAGTATTTT
TRBV28	NA	NA	TRBJ2-3	CASSFNSADIQYF	TGTGCCAGCAGTTTTAATAGCGCTGATATACAGTATTTT
TRBV5-1	NA	NA	TRBJ1-2	CASSSGDSTQILYGFTF	TGCGCCAGCAGTTCGGGGGATTCGACCCAGATACTCTATGGCTTCACCTTC
TRBV11-2	many	NA	TRBJ1-1	CASSLDPSMNTEALF	TGTGCCAGCAGCTTAGATCCTTCAATGAACACTGAAGCTCTCTTT
TRBV19	many	TRBD2	TRBJ2-2	CASRNPAGDTGELFF	TGTGCCAGTAGAAACCCAGCGGGGGACACCGGGGAGCTGTTTTTT
TRBV2	NA	NA	TRBJ1-1	CASRDQANAEAFF	TGTGCCAGCAGGGATCAGGCGAACGCTGAAGCTTTCTTT
TRBV11-2	many	TRBD2	TRBJ2-5	CASSPYGGRTRETQYF	TGTGCCAGCAGCCCCTATGGCGGGAGAACACGAGAGACCCAGTACTTC
TRBV12-3/TRBV12-4	few	NA	TRBJ2-1	CAGRTGTGGAFEQFF	TGTGCCGGCAGGACCGGGACTGGTGGGGCATTTGAGCAGTTCTTC
TRBV11-3	many	TRBD2	TRBJ2-1	CASSLGGGLGRNEQFF	TGTGCCAGCAGCTTAGGTGGCGGACTAGGGCGAAATGAGCAGTTCTTC
TRBV6-6	NA	NA	TRBJ1-4	CASSHLTVMEKLFF	TGTGCCAGCAGTCACCTGACAGTGATGGAAAAACTGTTTTTT
TRBV29-1	NA	NA	TRBJ2-1	CSALRGYSEQFF	TGCAGCGCCCTAAGGGGCTACAGTGAGCAGTTTTTC
TRBV6-1	many	NA	TRBJ2-2	CASRQKQVTNTGELFF	TGTGCCAGCAGACAAAAACAGGTTACGAACACCGGGGAGCTGTTTTTT
TRBV20-1	NA	NA	TRBJ2-7	CSARFGLSPYEQYF	TGCAGTGCTAGGTTTGGGCTTAGCCCTTACGAGCAGTACTTC
TRBV29-1	many	NA	TRBJ2-1	CSVDQNEHFF	TGCAGCGTAGATCAAAATGAACATTTCTTC
TRBV11-3	NA	NA	TRBJ2-3	CASSISGLKDMQYF	TGTGCTAGCAGCATTAGCGGCCTCAAAGATATGCAGTATTTT
TRBV9	NA	TRBD2	TRBJ2-7	CASSVETGGSYEQYF	TGTGCCAGTAGCGTAGAAACGGGAGGATCCTACGAGCAGTACTTC
TRBV11-2	NA	TRBD2	TRBJ2-7	CASNLDPSGSGEQYF	TGTGCCAGCAACTTAGATCCTAGCGGGAGCGGCGAGCAGTACTTC
TRBV11-2	many	TRBD1	TRBJ2-3	CASSSTRLQGADAQYF	TGTGCCAGCAGCTCAACCCGGTTACAGGGGGCAGATGCGCAGTATTTT
TRBV6-5	NA	TRBD2	TRBJ2-2	CASSWDYSNTGELFF	TGTGCCAGCAGTTGGGACTACTCGAACACCGGGGAGCTGTTTTTT
TRBV11-3	NA	NA	TRBJ2-7	CASSSGLLCEQYF	TGTGCCAGCAGCTCCGGTCTGCTGTGCGAGCAGTACTTT
TRBV11-1	NA	NA	TRBJ2-7	CRNSLGYLREQYF	TGTCGCAACAGTTTAGGATACCTCCGCGAGCAGTACTTC
TRBV4-3	NA	NA	TRBJ2-1	CASNQDEGSSYNEQFF	TGTGCCAGCAACCAAGATGAGGGAAGCTCCTACAATGAGCAGTTCTTC
TRBV12-3/TRBV12-4	NA	NA	TRBJ2-1	CASSLMLNKQFF	TGTGCAAGCAGCTTGATGTTGAACAAGCAGTTCTTC
TRBV20-1	once	NA	TRBJ2-3	CSARDNSASIDTRYF	TGCAGTGCTAGAGATAATAGCGCTAGCATAGATACGCGGTATTTT
TRBV6-6	once	TRBD2	TRBJ2-3	CPRSSCIAGGRDTQYF	TGTCCCCGCAGTTCCTGTATAGCGGGAGGCCGAGATACGCAGTATTTT
TRBV29-1	NA	NA	TRBJ2-3	CSVISGIWATDTQYF	TGCAGCGTTATCAGTGGAATATGGGCCACAGATACGCAGTATTTT
TRBV7-8	once	NA	TRBJ1-1	CASTPGTTNTEAFF	TGTGCCAGCACCCCGGGAACCACTAACACTGAAGCTTTCTTT
TRBV19	NA	NA	TRBJ2-3	CANTHVGAGDTQYF	TGTGCCAACACTCACGTTGGGGCGGGAGATACGCAGTATTTT